The T cell receptor (beta chain) described here comes from a study of T cells in tumors after PD-1 blockade. Trimming pared 5 bases from V and 7 bases from J, leaving 12 bases between. Germline V gene sequence: CDR1 SGHVS, CDR2 FQNEAQ. This CDR3 contains 12 residues. Libraries were prepared by immunoSEQ multiplex PCR; TCRdb keeps only in-frame clonotypes and omits some of them. The sample holds around 34,000 clones, 73% seen once. Sequencing was performed on PBMCs, taken after anti-PD-1 treatment. The receptor comes from a human donor with basal cell carcinoma. J is TRBJ2-7 and V is TRBV7-8; D gene uncertain. CDR3: CASSRPNGEQYF. CDR3 nucleotides: TGTGCCAGCAGCCGACCGAACGGGGAGCAGTACTTC.